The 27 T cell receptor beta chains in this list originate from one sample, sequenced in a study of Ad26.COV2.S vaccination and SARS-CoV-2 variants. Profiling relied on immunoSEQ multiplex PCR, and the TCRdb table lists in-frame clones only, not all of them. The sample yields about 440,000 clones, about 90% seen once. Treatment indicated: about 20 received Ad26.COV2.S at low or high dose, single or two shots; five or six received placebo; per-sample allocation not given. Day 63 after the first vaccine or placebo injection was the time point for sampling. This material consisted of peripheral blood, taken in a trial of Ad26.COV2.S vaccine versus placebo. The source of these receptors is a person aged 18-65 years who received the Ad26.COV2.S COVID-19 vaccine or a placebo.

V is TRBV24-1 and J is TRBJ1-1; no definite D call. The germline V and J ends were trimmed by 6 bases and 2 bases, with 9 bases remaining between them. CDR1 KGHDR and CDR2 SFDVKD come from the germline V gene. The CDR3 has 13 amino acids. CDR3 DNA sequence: TGTGCCACCAGTCTTAAGGGAAACACTGAAGCTTTCTTT. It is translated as CATSLKGNTEAFF.

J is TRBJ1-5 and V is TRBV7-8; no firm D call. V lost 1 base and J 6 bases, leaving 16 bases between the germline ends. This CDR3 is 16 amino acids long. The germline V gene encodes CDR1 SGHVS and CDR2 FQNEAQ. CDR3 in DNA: TGTGCCAGCAGCTTAGGTCGGTCAGCCGGGAGTCAGCCCCAGCATTTT. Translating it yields CASSLGRSAGSQPQHF.

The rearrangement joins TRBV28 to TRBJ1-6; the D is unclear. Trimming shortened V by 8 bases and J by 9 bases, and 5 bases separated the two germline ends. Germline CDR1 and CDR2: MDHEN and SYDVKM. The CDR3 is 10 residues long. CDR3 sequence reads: CASGTSPLHF. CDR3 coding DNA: TGTGCCAGCGGAACTTCACCCCTCCACTTT.

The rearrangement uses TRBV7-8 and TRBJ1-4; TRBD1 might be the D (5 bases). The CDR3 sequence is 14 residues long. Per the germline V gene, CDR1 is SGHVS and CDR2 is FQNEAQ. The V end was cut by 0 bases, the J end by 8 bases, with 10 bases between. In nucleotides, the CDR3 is TGTGCCAGCAGCTTAGCGGCCAGGGCGGAAAAACTGTTTTTT. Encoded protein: CASSLAARAEKLFF.

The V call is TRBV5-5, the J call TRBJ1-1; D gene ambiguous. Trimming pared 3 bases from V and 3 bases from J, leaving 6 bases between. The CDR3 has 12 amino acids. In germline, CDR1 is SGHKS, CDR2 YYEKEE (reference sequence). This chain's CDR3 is CASSWAYTEAFF. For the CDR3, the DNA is TGTGCCAGCAGCTGGGCCTACACTGAAGCTTTCTTT.

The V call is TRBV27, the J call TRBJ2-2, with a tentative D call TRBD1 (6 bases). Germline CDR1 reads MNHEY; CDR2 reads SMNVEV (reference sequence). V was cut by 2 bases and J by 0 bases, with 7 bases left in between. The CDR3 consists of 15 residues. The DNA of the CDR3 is TGTGCCAGCAGTTTAACAGGGTCGAACACCGGGGAGCTGTTTTTT. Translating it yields CASSLTGSNTGELFF.

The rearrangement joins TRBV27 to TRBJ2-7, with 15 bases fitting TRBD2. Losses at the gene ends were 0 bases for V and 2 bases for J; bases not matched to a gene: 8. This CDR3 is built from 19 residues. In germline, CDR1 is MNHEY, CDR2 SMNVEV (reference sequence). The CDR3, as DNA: TGTGCCAGCAGTTTATCGCCGAGGACTAGCGGGAGGGCCGCCTACGAGCAGTACTTC. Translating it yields CASSLSPRTSGRAAYEQYF.

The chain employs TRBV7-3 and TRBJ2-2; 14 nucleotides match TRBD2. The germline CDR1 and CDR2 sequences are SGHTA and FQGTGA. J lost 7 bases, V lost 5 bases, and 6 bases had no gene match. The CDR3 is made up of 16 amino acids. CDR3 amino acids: CASSQGLAGVDGELFF. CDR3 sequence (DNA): TGTGCCAGCAGCCAGGGACTAGCGGGAGTGGACGGGGAGCTGTTTTTT.

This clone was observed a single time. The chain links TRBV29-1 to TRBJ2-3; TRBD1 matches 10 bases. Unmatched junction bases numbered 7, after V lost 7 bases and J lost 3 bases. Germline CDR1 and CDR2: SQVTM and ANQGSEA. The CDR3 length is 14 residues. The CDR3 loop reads CSGARGQGTDTQYF. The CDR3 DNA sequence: TGCAGCGGGGCACGGGGACAGGGGACAGATACGCAGTATTTT.

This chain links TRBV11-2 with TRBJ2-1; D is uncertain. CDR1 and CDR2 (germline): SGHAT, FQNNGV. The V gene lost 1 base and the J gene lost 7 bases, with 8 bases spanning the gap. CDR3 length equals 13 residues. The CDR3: CASSLALFNEQFF. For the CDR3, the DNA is TGTGCCAGCAGCTTAGCACTTTTTAATGAGCAGTTCTTC.

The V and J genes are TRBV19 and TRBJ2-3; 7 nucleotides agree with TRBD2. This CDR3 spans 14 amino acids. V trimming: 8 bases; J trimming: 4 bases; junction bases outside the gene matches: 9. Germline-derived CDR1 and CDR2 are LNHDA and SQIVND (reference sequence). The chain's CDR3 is CASQRDRGADTQYF. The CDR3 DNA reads TGTGCCAGTCAGCGGGATAGAGGCGCAGATACGCAGTATTTT.

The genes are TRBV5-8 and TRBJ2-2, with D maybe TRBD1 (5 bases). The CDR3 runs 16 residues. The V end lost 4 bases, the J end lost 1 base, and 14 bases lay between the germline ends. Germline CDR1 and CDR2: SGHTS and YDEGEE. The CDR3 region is CASSSRPTGNTGELFF. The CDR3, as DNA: TGTGCCAGCAGCAGTCGACCCACAGGGAACACCGGGGAGCTGTTTTTT.

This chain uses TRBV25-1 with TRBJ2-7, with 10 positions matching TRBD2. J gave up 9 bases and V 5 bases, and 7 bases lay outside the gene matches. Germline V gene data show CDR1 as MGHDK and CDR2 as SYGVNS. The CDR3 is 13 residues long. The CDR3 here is CASSRGSGRWQYF. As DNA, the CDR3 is TGTGCCAGCAGTAGGGGTAGCGGGAGGTGGCAGTACTTC.

For the CDR3, the DNA is TGTGCCAGCAGTTCCCTCGGCAGGGGAGGGGACATTCAGTACTTC. It encodes CASSSLGRGGDIQYF. This sequence joins TRBV28 and TRBJ2-4; TRBD2 might be the D (7 bases). The CDR3 extends over 15 amino acids. The V and J ends lost 4 bases and 8 bases respectively, with 18 bases between them. CDR1 and CDR2 from the germline V gene are MDHEN and SYDVKM.

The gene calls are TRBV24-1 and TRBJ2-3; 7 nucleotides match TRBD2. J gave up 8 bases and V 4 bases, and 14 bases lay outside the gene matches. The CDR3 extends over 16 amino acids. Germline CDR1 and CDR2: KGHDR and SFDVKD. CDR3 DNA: TGTGCCACCAGTGACCCCGGACTAGGAGGAGGCGCTACGCAGTATTTT. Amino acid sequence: CATSDPGLGGGATQYF.

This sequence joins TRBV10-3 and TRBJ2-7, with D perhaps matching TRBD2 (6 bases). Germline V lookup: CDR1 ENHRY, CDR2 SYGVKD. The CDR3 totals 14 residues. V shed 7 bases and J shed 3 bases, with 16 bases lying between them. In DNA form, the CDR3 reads TGTGCCATCACCAGCGCGGGGTCGAACTACGAGCAGTACTTC. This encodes CAITSAGSNYEQYF.

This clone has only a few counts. This chain's CDR3 is CASSDWPLTYEQYF. CDR3 nucleotide sequence: TGTGCCAGCAGTGACTGGCCATTGACGTACGAGCAGTACTTC. The chain couples TRBV2 to TRBJ2-7; D unclear. Trimming shortened V by 3 bases and J by 4 bases, and 13 bases separated the two germline ends. This CDR3 contains 14 residues. Germline CDR1 reads SNHLY; CDR2 reads FYNNEI. Combining the CDR3 with reference TRBV2 and TRBJ2-7 gives the whole variable domain EPEVTQTPSHQVTQMGQEVILRCVPISNHLYFYWYRQILGQKVEFLVSFYNNEISEKSEIFDDQFSVERPDGSNFTLKIRSTKLEDSAMYFCASSDWPLTYEQYFGPGTRLTVT.

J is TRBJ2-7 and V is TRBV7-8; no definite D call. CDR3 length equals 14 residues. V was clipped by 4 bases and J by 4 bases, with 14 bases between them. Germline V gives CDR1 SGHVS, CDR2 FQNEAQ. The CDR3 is CASSSRASPYEQYF. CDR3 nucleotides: TGTGCCAGCAGCTCCCGAGCATCCCCTTACGAGCAGTACTTC.

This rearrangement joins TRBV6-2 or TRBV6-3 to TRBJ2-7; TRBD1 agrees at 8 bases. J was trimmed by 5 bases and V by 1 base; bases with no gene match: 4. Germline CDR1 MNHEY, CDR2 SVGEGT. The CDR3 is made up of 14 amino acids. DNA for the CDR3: TGTGCCAGCAGTTACTTGGACAGGGTTGACGAGCAGTACTTC. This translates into CASSYLDRVDEQYF.

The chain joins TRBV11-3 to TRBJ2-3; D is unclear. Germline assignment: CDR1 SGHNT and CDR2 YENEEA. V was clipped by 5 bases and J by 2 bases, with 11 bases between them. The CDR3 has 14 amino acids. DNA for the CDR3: TGTGCCAGCAGCAACCCGGACCCCACAGATACGCAGTATTTT. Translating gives CASSNPDPTDTQYF.

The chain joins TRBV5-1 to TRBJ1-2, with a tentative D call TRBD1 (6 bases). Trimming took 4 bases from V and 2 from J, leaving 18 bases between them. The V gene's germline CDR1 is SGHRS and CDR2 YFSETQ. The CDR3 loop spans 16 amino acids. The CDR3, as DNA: TGCGCCAGCAGCCCAGAGCCGGACAGACCCAACTATGGCTACACCTTC. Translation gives CASSPEPDRPNYGYTF.

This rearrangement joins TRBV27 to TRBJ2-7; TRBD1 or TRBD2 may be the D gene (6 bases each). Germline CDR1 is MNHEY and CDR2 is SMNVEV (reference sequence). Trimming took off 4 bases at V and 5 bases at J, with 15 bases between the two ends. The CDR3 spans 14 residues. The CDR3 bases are TGTGCCAGCAGTTCCTCCCGGGGGCGGCACGAGCAGTACTTC. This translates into CASSSSRGRHEQYF.

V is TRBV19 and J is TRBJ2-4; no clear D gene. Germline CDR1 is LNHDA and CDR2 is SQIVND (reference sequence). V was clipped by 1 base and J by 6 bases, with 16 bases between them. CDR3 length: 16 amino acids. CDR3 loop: CASSIARTEDINIQYF. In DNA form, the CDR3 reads TGTGCCAGTAGTATAGCTCGGACGGAAGACATAAACATTCAGTACTTC.

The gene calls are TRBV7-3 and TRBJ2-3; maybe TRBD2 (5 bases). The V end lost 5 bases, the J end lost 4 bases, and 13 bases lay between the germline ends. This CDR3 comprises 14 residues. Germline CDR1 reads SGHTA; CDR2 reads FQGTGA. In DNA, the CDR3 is TGTGCCAGCAGCCAGGACTTTCTGGCAGATACGCAGTATTTT. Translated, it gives CASSQDFLADTQYF.

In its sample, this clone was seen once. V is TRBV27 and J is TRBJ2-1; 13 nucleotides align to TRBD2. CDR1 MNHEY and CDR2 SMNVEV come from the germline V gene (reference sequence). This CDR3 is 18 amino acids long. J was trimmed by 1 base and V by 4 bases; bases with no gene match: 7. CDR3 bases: TGTGCCAGCAGTTCCCCCAGGACTAGCGGGAGTTCCTACAATGAGCAGTTCTTC. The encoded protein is CASSSPRTSGSSYNEQFF.

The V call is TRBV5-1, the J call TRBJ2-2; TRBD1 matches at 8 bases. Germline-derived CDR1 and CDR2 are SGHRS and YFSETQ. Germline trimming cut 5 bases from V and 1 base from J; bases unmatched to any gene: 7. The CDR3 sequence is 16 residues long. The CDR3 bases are TGCGCCAGCAGTTTTGGACAGGGCCTGAACACCGGGGAGCTGTTTTTT. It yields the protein CASSFGQGLNTGELFF. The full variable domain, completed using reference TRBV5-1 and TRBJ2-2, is KAGVTQTPRYLIKTRGQQVTLSCSPISGHRSVSWYQQTPGQGLQFLFEYFSETQRNKGNFPGRFSGRQFSNSRSEMNVSTLELGDSALYLCASSFGQGLNTGELFFGEGSRLTVL.

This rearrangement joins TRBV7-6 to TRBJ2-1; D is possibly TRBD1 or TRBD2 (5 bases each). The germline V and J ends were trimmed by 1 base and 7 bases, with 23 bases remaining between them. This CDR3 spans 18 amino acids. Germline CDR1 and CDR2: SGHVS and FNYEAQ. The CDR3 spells CASSLEGKRSNLRNEQFF. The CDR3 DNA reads TGTGCCAGCAGCTTAGAGGGGAAGCGGTCAAACCTCCGGAATGAGCAGTTCTTC.